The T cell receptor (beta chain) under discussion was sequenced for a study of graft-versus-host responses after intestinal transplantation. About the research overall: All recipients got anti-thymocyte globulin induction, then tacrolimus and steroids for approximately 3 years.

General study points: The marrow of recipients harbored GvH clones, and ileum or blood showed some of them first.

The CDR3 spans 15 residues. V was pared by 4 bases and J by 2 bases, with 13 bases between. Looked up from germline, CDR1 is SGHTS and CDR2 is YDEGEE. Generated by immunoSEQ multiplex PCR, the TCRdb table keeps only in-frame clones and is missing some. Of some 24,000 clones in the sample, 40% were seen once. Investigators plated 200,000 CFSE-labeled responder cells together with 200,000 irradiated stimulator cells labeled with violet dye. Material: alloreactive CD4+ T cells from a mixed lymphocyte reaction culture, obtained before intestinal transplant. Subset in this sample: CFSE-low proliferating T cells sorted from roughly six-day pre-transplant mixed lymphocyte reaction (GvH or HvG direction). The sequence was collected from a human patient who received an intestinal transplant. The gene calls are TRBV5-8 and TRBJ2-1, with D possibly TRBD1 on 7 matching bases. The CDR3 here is CASSRGTATYNEQFF. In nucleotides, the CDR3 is TGTGCCAGCAGCCGCGGGACAGCCACCTACAATGAGCAGTTCTTC.